There are a few counts of the clone carrying this TCR beta chain. After 5'RACE with constant-segment primers, TCR alpha and TCR beta cDNA libraries carrying sample barcodes and UMIs were obtained. In TCRdb, the 5' RACE reads were re-called with MiXCR into one record per CDR3 protein. The data contain under 550,000 distinct CDR3 sequences, more than 15% of them singletons. The data belong to a study of T-cell memory formation after mild COVID-19. The CDR3 sequence is 13 residues long. CDR1 GTSNPN and CDR2 SVGIG come from the germline V gene (reference sequence). V was cut by 0 bases and J by 6 bases, with 8 bases left in between.

V and J are TRBV30 and TRBJ2-2, with D unclear. The receptor was derived from a man between 18 and 29 years old who had mild COVID-19 (a few samples of this study predate the infection). Cell type and time point are not known. Sequenced input: PBMCs or a T cell subset sorted from them (not recorded which). CDR3 amino acids: CAWSVQLAGELFF. The CDR3 nucleotides read TGTGCCTGGAGTGTACAGTTGGCCGGGGAGCTGTTTTTT.